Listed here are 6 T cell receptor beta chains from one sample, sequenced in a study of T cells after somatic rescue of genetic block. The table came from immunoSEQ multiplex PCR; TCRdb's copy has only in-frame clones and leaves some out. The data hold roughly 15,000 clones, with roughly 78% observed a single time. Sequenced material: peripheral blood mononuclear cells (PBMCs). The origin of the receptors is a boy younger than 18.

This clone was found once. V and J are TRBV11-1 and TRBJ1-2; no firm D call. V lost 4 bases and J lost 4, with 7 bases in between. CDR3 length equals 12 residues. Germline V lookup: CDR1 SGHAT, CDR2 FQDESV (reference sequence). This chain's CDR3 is CASSSALYGYTF. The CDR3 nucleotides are TGTGCCAGCAGCTCGGCCCTCTATGGCTACACCTTC.

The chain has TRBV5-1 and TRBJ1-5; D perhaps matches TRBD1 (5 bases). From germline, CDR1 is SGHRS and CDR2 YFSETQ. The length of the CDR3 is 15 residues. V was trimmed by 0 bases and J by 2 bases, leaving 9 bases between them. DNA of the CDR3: TGCGCCAGCAGCTTGGGGGGGACCGGCAATCAGCCCCAGCATTTT. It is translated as CASSLGGTGNQPQHF.

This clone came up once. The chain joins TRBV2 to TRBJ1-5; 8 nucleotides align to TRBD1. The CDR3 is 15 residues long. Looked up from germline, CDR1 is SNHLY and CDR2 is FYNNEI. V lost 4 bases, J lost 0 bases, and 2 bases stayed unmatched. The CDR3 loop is CASSAGQDSNQPQHF. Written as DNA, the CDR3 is TGTGCCAGCAGTGCGGGACAGGATAGCAATCAGCCCCAGCATTTT.

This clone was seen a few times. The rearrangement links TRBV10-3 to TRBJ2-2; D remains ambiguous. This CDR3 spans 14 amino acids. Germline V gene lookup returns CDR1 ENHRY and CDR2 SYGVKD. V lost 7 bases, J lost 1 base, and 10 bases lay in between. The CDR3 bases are TGTGCCATCACTGACCAGCAGAACACCGGGGAGCTGTTTTTT. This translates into CAITDQQNTGELFF.

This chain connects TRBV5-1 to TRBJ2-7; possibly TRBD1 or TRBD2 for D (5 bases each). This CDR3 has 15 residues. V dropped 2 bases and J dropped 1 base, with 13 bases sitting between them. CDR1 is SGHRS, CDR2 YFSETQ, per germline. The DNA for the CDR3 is TGCGCCAGCAGCTTCGACAGCACTAGATCCTACGAGCAGTACTTC. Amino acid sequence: CASSFDSTRSYEQYF.

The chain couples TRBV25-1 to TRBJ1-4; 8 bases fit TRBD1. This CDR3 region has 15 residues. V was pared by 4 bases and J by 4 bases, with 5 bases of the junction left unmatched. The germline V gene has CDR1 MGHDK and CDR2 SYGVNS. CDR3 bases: TGTGCCAGCAGTGCCGGGGACAGGCGTAATGAAAAACTGTTTTTT. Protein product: CASSAGDRRNEKLFF.